The rows below give T cell receptor beta chains drawn from one sample of a study of a mutant IDH1 vaccine in newly diagnosed glioma. These receptors lack a known antigen. TCRdb's table, derived via immunoSEQ multiplex PCR, lists solely in-frame clones and lacks some. The repertoire holds 50,000 to 75,000 clones, about 81% seen once, with 7% to 8.5% in the top ten. Sample: PBMCs, taken from a glioma patient whose treatment included an IDH1 peptide vaccine. These receptors were taken from a woman between 45 and 60 years old with glioma. Both conserved end residues are part of each CDR3. Fields, in order: clone size, D gene, J gene, V gene, CDR3 protein, CDR3 DNA. D genes are given only for firm matches. Clone size, where shown, is once, few, many, or a class for clones that have expanded.

>once|TRBD1|TRBJ2-3|TRBV19
CASRTRDRLMDTQYF
TGTGCCAGTAGGACTCGGGACAGGTTGATGGATACGCAGTATTTT
>NA|NA|TRBJ2-7|TRBV29-1
CSVRGSQAYEQYF
TGCAGCGTTCGAGGTAGCCAGGCCTACGAGCAGTACTTC
>NA|NA|TRBJ1-4|TRBV18
CASSPGGRANEKLFF
TGTGCCAGCTCACCTGGGGGCAGGGCTAATGAAAAACTGTTTTTT
>NA|NA|TRBJ2-7|TRBV5-1
CASRGGTSSSYEQYF
TGCGCCAGCAGGGGGGGGACATCGAGCTCCTACGAGCAGTACTTC
>NA|NA|TRBJ1-1|TRBV5-1
CASSLGTVNTEAFF
TGCGCCAGCAGCTTGGGGACGGTGAACACTGAAGCTTTCTTT
>NA|TRBD1|TRBJ1-2|TRBV5-1
CASSLKQGAGGYTF
TGCGCCAGCAGCTTGAAACAGGGGGCTGGAGGCTACACCTTC
>NA|TRBD1|TRBJ1-1|TRBV6-6
CASSYPSTGESTEAFF
TGTGCCAGCAGTTACCCTTCGACAGGGGAGAGCACTGAAGCTTTCTTT
>NA|TRBD1|TRBJ1-2|TRBV25-1
CASSNRVTGGGYTF
TGTGCCAGCAGTAATCGGGTGACAGGGGGTGGCTACACCTTC
>NA|TRBD1|TRBJ1-1|TRBV19
CASTGAQGRPLRGTFF
TGTGCCAGTACGGGGGCACAGGGGAGACCCTTACGGGGTACTTTCTTT
>NA|NA|TRBJ1-1|TRBV19
CASSRRIVVDTEAFF
TGTGCCAGTAGTAGGCGGATTGTGGTGGACACTGAAGCTTTCTTT
>few|NA|TRBJ1-6|TRBV28
CASSPPIRGFNSPLHF
TGTGCCAGCAGTCCCCCGATCCGGGGCTTCAATTCACCCCTCCACTTT
>NA|TRBD1|TRBJ2-7|TRBV6-5
CASSFRGSSSYEQYF
TGTGCCAGCAGCTTCAGGGGGTCAAGCTCCTACGAGCAGTACTTC
>NA|TRBD1|TRBJ2-1|TRBV6-1
CASRWDGQGYNEQFF
TGTGCCAGCAGGTGGGACGGACAGGGCTACAATGAGCAGTTCTTC
>NA|TRBD1|TRBJ2-7|TRBV5-1
CASSAGQGVYYEQYF
TGCGCCAGCAGCGCGGGACAGGGGGTGTACTACGAGCAGTACTTC
>NA|NA|TRBJ1-1|TRBV6-6
CASSYPRGREQGEAFF
TGTGCCAGCAGTTACCCTCGAGGGAGGGAACAAGGCGAAGCTTTCTTT
>once|NA|TRBJ1-3|TRBV29-1
CSVTQGGSGNTIYF
TGCAGCGTTACACAGGGAGGATCTGGAAACACCATATATTTT
>NA|NA|TRBJ1-2|TRBV15
CATSRDSEIPIDGYTF
TGTGCCACCAGCAGAGATTCAGAGATCCCCATTGATGGCTACACCTTC
>NA|TRBD1|TRBJ1-3|TRBV7-6
CASSSAGTVTGNTIYF
TGTGCCAGCAGCTCCGCCGGGACAGTGACGGGAAACACCATATATTTT
>NA|NA|TRBJ2-2|TRBV5-1
CASSLGQLDGELFF
TGCGCCAGCAGCTTGGGGCAGCTGGACGGGGAGCTGTTTTTT
>few|TRBD1|TRBJ1-5|TRBV27
CASSLDGTGNQPQHF
TGTGCCAGCAGTTTAGACGGGACAGGGAATCAGCCCCAGCATTTT
>NA|TRBD1|TRBJ2-5|TRBV28
CASSSLQGTPGETQYF
TGTGCCAGCAGTTCTTTACAGGGGACCCCCGGCGAGACCCAGTACTTC
>NA|TRBD2|TRBJ2-3|TRBV10-2
CASSDNKRGSTDTQYF
TGCGCCAGCAGTGATAATAAGCGGGGAAGCACAGATACGCAGTATTTT
>NA|TRBD2|TRBJ2-3|TRBV5-1
CASSATSGGADTQYF
TGCGCCAGCAGCGCGACTAGCGGGGGGGCCGATACGCAGTATTTT
>NA|NA|TRBJ1-2|TRBV5-6
CASSYQGRNGYTF
TGTGCCAGCAGCTACCAGGGCAGGAATGGCTACACCTTC
>NA|TRBD2|TRBJ2-5|TRBV4-1
CASSQGGTRGETQYF
TGCGCCAGCAGCCAAGGCGGGACTAGGGGAGAGACCCAGTACTTC
>NA|TRBD1|TRBJ1-2|TRBV30
CAWSFQGEFGYTF
TGTGCCTGGAGTTTTCAGGGGGAATTTGGCTACACCTTC
>NA|NA|TRBJ1-2|TRBV5-4
CASSLDSYGYTF
TGTGCCAGCAGCTTGGACAGTTATGGCTACACCTTC
>few|TRBD2|TRBJ2-7|TRBV5-5
CASSLAALAGTYEQYF
TGTGCCAGCAGCTTGGCCGCCCTAGCGGGGACCTACGAGCAGTACTTC
>few|NA|TRBJ1-1|TRBV27
CASSFARGTEAFF
TGTGCCAGCAGTTTTGCGAGGGGCACTGAAGCTTTCTTT
>few|NA|TRBJ1-1|TRBV5-6
CASIDSLNTEAFF
TGTGCCAGCATCGACAGTCTGAACACTGAAGCTTTCTTT
>NA|NA|TRBJ1-1|TRBV4-1
CASSQGATGPYEAFF
TGCGCCAGCAGCCAAGGGGCCACGGGGCCCTATGAAGCTTTCTTT
>NA|TRBD2|TRBJ2-5|TRBV6-5
CASSPSGGRLETQYF
TGTGCCAGCAGTCCGTCGGGAGGGAGGTTAGAGACCCAGTACTTC
>NA|NA|TRBJ1-2|TRBV23-1
CASSQSSRTPGYGYTF
TGCGCCAGCAGTCAATCGTCCCGGACGCCCGGGTATGGCTACACCTTC
>NA|NA|TRBJ2-5|TRBV14
CASSQDPFKQPLSQETQYF
TGTGCCAGCAGCCAAGACCCCTTCAAACAGCCCCTTTCACAGGAGACCCAGTACTTC
>NA|NA|TRBJ2-3|TRBV7-5
CARSFNAPSDVGTDTQYF
TGTGCCAGAAGCTTCAACGCACCTAGCGATGTGGGTACAGATACGCAGTATTTT
>NA|TRBD1|TRBJ1-6|TRBV2
CASSEMIPGQGGSPLHF
TGTGCCAGCAGTGAAATGATCCCGGGTCAGGGGGGTTCACCCCTCCACTTT
>NA|NA|TRBJ2-5|TRBV7-9
CASTNSQETQYF
TGTGCCAGCACCAACAGCCAAGAGACCCAGTACTTC
>NA|TRBD1|TRBJ2-3|TRBV7-9
CASSARDRDSTDTQYF
TGTGCCAGCAGCGCCAGGGACAGGGATAGCACAGATACGCAGTATTTT
>NA|NA|TRBJ1-1|TRBV2
CASRDGNTEAFF
TGTGCCAGCAGGGACGGGAACACTGAAGCTTTCTTT
>NA|NA|TRBJ1-2|TRBV7-2
CASSLYNYGYTF
TGTGCCAGCAGCTTATATAACTATGGCTACACCTTC
>NA|NA|TRBJ1-3|TRBV11-3
CASSLGALSGNTIYF
TGTGCCAGCAGCCTCGGAGCCCTCTCTGGAAACACCATATATTTT